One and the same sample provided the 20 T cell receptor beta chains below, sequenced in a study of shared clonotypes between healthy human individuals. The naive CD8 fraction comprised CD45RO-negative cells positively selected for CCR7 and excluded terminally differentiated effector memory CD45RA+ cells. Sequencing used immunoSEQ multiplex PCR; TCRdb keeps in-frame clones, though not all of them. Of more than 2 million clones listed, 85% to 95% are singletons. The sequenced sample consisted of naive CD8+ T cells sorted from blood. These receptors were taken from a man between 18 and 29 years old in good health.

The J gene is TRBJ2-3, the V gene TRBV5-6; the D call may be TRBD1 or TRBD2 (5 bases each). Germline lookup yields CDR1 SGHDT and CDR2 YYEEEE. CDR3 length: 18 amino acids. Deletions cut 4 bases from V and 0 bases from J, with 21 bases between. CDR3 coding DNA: TGTGCCAGCAGCCCCTCGACCGGGGCGAGCTATAGCACAGATACGCAGTATTTT. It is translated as CASSPSTGASYSTDTQYF. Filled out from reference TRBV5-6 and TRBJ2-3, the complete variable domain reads DAGVTQSPTHLIKTRGQQVTLRCSPKSGHDTVSWYQQALGQGPQFIFQYYEEEERQRGNFPDRFSGHQFPNYSSELNVNALLLGDSALYLCASSPSTGASYSTDTQYFGPGTRLTVL.

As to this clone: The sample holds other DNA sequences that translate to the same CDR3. CDR3 coding DNA: TGTGCCAGCTCACCAGTGGGTGTTAGCACAGATACGCAGTATTTT. Its translation is CASSPVGVSTDTQYF. V is TRBV18 and J is TRBJ2-3; unclear D gene. CDR1 is KGHSH and CDR2 is LQKENI in the germline V gene. The CDR3 sequence is 15 residues long. With 2 bases removed from V and 0 bases from J, the gap between germline ends came to 9 bases.

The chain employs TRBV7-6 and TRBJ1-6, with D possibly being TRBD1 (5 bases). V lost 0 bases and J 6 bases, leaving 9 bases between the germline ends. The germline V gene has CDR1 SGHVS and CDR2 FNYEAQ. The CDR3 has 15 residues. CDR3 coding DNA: TGTGCCAGCAGCTTAGCGCAGGGAGGTAATTCACCCCTCCACTTT. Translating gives CASSLAQGGNSPLHF. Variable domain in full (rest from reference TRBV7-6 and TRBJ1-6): GAGVSQSPRYKVTKRGQDVALRCDPISGHVSLYWYRQALGQGPEFLTYFNYEAQQDKSGLPNDRFSAERPEGSISTLTIQRTEQRDSAMYRCASSLAQGGNSPLHFGNGTRLTVT.

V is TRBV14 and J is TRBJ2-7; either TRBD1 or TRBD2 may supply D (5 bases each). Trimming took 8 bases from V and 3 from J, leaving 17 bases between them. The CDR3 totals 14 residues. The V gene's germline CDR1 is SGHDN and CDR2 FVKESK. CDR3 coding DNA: TGTGCCAGCTGGGGCGCGGGCTTACTCTACGAGCAGTACTTC. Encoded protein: CASWGAGLLYEQYF.

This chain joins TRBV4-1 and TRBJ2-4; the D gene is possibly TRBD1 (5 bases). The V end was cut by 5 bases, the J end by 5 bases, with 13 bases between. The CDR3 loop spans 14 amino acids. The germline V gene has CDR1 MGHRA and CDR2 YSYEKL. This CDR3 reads CASSRRTRENIQYF. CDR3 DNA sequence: TGCGCCAGCAGCAGACGGACACGGGAAAACATTCAGTACTTC.

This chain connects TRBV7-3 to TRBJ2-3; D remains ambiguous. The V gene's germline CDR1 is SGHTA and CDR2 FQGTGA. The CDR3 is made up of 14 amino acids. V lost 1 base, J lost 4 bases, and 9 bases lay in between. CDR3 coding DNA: TGTGCCAGCAGCTTAATTCCGGAGCCAGATACGCAGTATTTT. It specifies CASSLIPEPDTQYF.

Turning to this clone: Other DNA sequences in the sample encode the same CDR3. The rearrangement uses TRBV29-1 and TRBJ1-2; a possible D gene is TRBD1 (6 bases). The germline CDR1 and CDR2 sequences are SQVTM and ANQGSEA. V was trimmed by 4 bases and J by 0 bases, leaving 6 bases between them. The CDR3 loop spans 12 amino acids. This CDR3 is CSVGTANYGYTF. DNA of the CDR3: TGCAGCGTTGGGACAGCTAACTATGGCTACACCTTC.

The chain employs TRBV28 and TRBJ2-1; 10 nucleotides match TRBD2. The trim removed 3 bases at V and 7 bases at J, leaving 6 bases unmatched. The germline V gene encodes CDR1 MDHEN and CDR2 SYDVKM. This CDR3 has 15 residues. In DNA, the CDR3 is TGTGCCAGCAGTTTCAGCGGGGGGGCAAGGAATGAGCAGTTCTTC. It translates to CASSFSGGARNEQFF.

In DNA, the CDR3 is TGTGCCAGCAGTGAATACGTAAATGATGCCTACGAGCAGTACTTC. Its translation: CASSEYVNDAYEQYF. The chain employs TRBV6-1 and TRBJ2-7; no clear D gene. Trimming took 2 bases from V and 2 from J, leaving 13 bases between them. Germline lookup yields CDR1 MNHNS and CDR2 SASEGT. The CDR3 is 15 amino acids.

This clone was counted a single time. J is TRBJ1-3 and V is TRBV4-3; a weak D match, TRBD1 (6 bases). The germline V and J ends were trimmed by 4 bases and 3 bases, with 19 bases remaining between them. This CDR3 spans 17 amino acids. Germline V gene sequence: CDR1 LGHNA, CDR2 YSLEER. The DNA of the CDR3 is TGCGCCAGCAGCCCCCGGGTGCCAGGGGATGATGGAAACACCATATATTTT. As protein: CASSPRVPGDDGNTIYF.

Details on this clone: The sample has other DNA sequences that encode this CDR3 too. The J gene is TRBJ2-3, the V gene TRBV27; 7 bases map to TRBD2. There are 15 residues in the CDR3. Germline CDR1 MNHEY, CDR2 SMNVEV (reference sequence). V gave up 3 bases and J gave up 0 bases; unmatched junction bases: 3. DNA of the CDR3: TGTGCCAGCAGTTTGGTTAGCGGGAGCACAGATACGCAGTATTTT. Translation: CASSLVSGSTDTQYF.

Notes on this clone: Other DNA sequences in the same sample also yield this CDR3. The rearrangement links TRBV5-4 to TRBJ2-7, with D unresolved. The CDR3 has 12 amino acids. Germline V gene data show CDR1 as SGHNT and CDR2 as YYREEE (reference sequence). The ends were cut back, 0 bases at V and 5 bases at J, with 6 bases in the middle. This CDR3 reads CASSLVGDEQYF. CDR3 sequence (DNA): TGTGCCAGCAGCTTGGTTGGAGACGAGCAGTACTTC.

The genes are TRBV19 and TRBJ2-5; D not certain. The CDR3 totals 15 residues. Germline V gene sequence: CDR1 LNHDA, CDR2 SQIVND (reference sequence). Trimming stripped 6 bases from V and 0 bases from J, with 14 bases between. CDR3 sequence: CASSSKPPNQETQYF. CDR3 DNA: TGTGCCAGTAGCTCGAAGCCCCCCAACCAAGAGACCCAGTACTTC.

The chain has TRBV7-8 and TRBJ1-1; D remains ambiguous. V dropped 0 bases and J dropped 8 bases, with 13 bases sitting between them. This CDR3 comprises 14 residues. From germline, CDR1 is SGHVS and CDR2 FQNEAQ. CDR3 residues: CASSLAQQPEEAFF. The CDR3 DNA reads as TGTGCCAGCAGCTTAGCGCAACAGCCCGAGGAAGCTTTCTTT.

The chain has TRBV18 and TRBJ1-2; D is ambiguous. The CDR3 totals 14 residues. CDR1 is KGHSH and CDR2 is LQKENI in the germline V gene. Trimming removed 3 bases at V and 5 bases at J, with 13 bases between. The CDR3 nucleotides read TGTGCCAGCTCACCTGGGTTTTCCGGGTATGGCTACACCTTC. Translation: CASSPGFSGYGYTF.

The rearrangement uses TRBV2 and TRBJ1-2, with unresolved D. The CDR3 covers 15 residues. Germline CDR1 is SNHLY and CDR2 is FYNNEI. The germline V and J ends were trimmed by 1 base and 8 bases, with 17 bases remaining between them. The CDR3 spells CASSEGGDRVEGYTF. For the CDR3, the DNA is TGTGCCAGCAGTGAAGGCGGGGATAGGGTGGAGGGCTACACCTTC.

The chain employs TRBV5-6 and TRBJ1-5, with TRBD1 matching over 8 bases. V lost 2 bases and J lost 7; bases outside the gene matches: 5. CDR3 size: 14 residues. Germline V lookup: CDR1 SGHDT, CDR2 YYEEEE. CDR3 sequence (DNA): TGTGCCAGCAGCTTAAGGTCAGGGGGCCAGCCCCAGCATTTT. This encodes CASSLRSGGQPQHF.

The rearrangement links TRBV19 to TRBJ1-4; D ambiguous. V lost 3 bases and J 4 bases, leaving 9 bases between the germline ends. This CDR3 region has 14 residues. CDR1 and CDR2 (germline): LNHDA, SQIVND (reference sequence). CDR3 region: CASSIGLVNEKLFF. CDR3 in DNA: TGTGCCAGTAGTATCGGTCTGGTTAATGAAAAACTGTTTTTT.

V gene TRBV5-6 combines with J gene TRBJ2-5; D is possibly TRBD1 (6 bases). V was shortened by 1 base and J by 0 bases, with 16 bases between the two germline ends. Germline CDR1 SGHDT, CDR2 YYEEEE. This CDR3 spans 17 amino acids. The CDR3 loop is CASSLWQGPSYQETQYF. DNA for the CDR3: TGTGCCAGCAGCTTGTGGCAGGGGCCCTCTTACCAAGAGACCCAGTACTTC.

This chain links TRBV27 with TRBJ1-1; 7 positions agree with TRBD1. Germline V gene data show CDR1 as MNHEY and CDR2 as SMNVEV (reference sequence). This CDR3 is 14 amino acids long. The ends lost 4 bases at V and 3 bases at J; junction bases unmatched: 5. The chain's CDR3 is CASSSGTDYTEAFF. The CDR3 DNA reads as TGTGCCAGCAGTTCCGGGACAGACTACACTGAAGCTTTCTTT.